The present TCR beta chain was sequenced within a study of STAT3 mutations in large granular lymphocyte leukemia. Per germline, CDR1 MNHNS and CDR2 SASEGT. CDR3 length: 12 amino acids. The V end lost 4 bases, the J end lost 2 bases, and 4 bases lay between the germline ends. Of note for this clone: The antigen remains undetermined.

Study results and limitations: Persisting codominant clonotypes may have hidden a small pathogenic clone. Every T-cell large granular lymphocyte leukemia patient had at least one immunodominant TCR beta clonotype.

Sequenced by immunoSEQ multiplex PCR; TCRdb stores in-frame clones only, minus some. This table holds tens of thousands of clones, about 81% found once. The chain couples TRBV6-1 to TRBJ2-3, with D unclear. The clonotype comes from a human donor with T large granular lymphocyte leukemia. Some clones in this sample may be carry-over from other donors' samples. Sequenced: PBMCs. The CDR3 reads CASSGNTDTQYF. The CDR3 nucleotides read TGTGCCAGCAGTGGAAACACAGATACGCAGTATTTT.